Below, 14 T cell receptor beta chains from the same sample are listed, as sequenced in a study of multiple sclerosis patients with progressive multifocal leukoencephalopathy. Libraries were prepared by immunoSEQ multiplex PCR; TCRdb keeps only in-frame clonotypes and omits some of them. The table shows roughly 28,000 clones, with about 85% occurring only once. Time point noted: time of PML onset. Specimen: PBMCs, collected from a patient treated with natalizumab. The receptor set was obtained from a woman in her twenties or thirties with progressive multifocal leukoencephalopathy.

This clone has more than one count but fewer than ten. The chain employs TRBV5-4 and TRBJ2-6, with TRBD2 as a possible D gene (7 bases). The CDR3 contains 18 residues. V was pared by 4 bases and J by 0 bases, with 17 bases between. Per germline, CDR1 SGHNT and CDR2 YYREEE (reference sequence). The CDR3 DNA reads TGTGCCAGCAGCGAGGGGGGGCTAAGCCTCTCTGGGGCCAACGTCCTGACTTTC. Translation: CASSEGGLSLSGANVLTF.

This clone was picked up one time. The chain carries TRBV5-1 and TRBJ2-5, with 9 bases matching TRBD1. The ends lost 5 bases at V and 2 bases at J; junction bases unmatched: 4. Germline CDR1 is SGHRS and CDR2 is YFSETQ. There are 14 residues in the CDR3. The CDR3 reads CASRSTGGQETQYF. The CDR3 bases are TGCGCCAGCAGATCGACAGGGGGTCAAGAGACCCAGTACTTC.

CDR3 protein: CASGRRAGDPEAFF. For the CDR3, the DNA is TGTGCCAGCGGGCGGCGTGCAGGGGACCCTGAAGCTTTCTTT. J is TRBJ1-1 and V is TRBV11-2; a weak D match, TRBD1 (6 bases). V dropped 8 bases and J dropped 6 bases, with 19 bases sitting between them. The CDR3 has 14 residues. Per germline, CDR1 SGHAT and CDR2 FQNNGV.

This clone is a singleton in its sample. Here the CDR3 omits its conserved ending phenylalanine or tryptophan, so a read error is the likely source. The chain is built from TRBV4-2 and TRBJ1-2, with 8 bases fitting TRBD1. V shed 0 bases, J shed 4 bases, and the junction held 1 base outside the gene matches. This CDR3 region has 14 residues. The germline V gene has CDR1 LGHNA and CDR2 YNFKEQ. The CDR3 reads CASSQDGTGYGYTL. CDR3 DNA sequence: TGTGCCAGCAGCCAAGACGGGACAGGCTATGGCTACACCCTC.

The chain carries TRBV7-8 and TRBJ2-6; TRBD1 might be the D (5 bases). Trimming removed 6 bases at V and 4 bases at J, with 16 bases between. CDR3 length: 16 residues. CDR1 is SGHVS and CDR2 is FQNEAQ in the germline V gene. The CDR3 sequence is CASRQAWGTGANVLTF. The CDR3 DNA reads as TGTGCCAGCAGACAGGCGTGGGGAACCGGGGCCAACGTCCTGACTTTC.

This clone was seen a single time. This chain joins TRBV28 and TRBJ2-7, with 9 bases identical to TRBD1. This CDR3 has 14 amino acids. Germline V gene lookup returns CDR1 MDHEN and CDR2 SYDVKM. After removal of 5 bases from V and 6 bases from J, the junction contained 8 bases not matched to a gene. In DNA, the CDR3 is TGTGCCAGCAGTCCCCCCGGGACAGGGACCGAGCAGTACTTC. Residues: CASSPPGTGTEQYF.

The chain combines TRBV7-3 with TRBJ2-1; D uncertain. CDR3 length equals 13 residues. Germline values: CDR1 SGHTA, CDR2 FQGTGA. V was cut by 1 base and J by 4 bases, with 5 bases left in between. In DNA, the CDR3 is TGTGCCAGCAGCTTAAGCCTTTACAATGAGCAGTTCTTC. Encoded protein: CASSLSLYNEQFF.

The chain recombines TRBV2 with TRBJ1-5; D remains unclear. Looked up from germline, CDR1 is SNHLY and CDR2 is FYNNEI. The CDR3 is made up of 13 amino acids. V dropped 3 bases and J dropped 4 bases, with 7 bases sitting between them. The CDR3 spells CASSEVENQPQHF. The DNA of the CDR3 is TGTGCCAGCAGTGAGGTGGAAAATCAGCCCCAGCATTTT.

The chain carries TRBV6-5 and TRBJ1-3, with 7 nucleotides matching TRBD1. There are 13 residues in the CDR3. V shed 5 bases and J 2 bases; nucleotides not matched to a gene: 0. Germline V lookup: CDR1 MNHEY, CDR2 SVGAGI. Here the CDR3 reads CASSDRAGNTIYF. The CDR3 DNA sequence: TGTGCCAGCAGTGACAGGGCTGGAAACACCATATATTTT.

This clone occurred a few times. The chain couples TRBV30 to TRBJ2-6; 8 nucleotides align to TRBD2. The germline gives CDR1 GTSNPN, CDR2 SVGIG (reference sequence). V dropped 7 bases and J dropped 2; count of bases not matched to a gene: 10. This CDR3 has 16 residues. The CDR3 reads CASAGGMVAGANVLTF. In DNA form, the CDR3 reads TGTGCCTCGGCGGGGGGCATGGTAGCTGGGGCCAACGTCCTGACTTTC.

This chain joins TRBV7-9 and TRBJ2-3; tentatively, D is TRBD1 (6 bases). Germline V gene sequence: CDR1 SEHNR, CDR2 FQNEAQ (reference sequence). This CDR3 contains 17 residues. Trimming removed 5 bases from V and 3 bases from J, with 21 bases in between. CDR3 in DNA: TGTGCCAGCAGCCCGACACAGGGCACCACCTTAACAGATACGCAGTATTTT. It is translated as CASSPTQGTTLTDTQYF.

The gene calls are TRBV29-1 and TRBJ2-5, with TRBD2 matching 11 bases. The end of the DNA aligns better with TRBJ2-7, so the J call may be wrong. CDR3 size: 16 residues. The germline V gene encodes CDR1 SQVTM and CDR2 ANQGSEA. The CDR3 loop reads CSVEGVGTSGSYEQYF. Written as DNA, the CDR3 is TGCAGCGTTGAGGGGGTAGGGACTAGCGGTTCCTACGAGCAGTACTTC.

The chain uses TRBV5-1 and TRBJ2-2, with D possibly being TRBD1 (5 bases). Trimming took off 0 bases at V and 4 bases at J, with 10 bases between the two ends. This CDR3 has 15 residues. Germline CDR1 SGHRS, CDR2 YFSETQ. In DNA form, the CDR3 reads TGCGCCAGCAGCTTGGTAGGGGCAGGCACCGGGGAGCTGTTTTTT. Amino acid sequence: CASSLVGAGTGELFF. The full variable domain, completed using reference TRBV5-1 and TRBJ2-2, is KAGVTQTPRYLIKTRGQQVTLSCSPISGHRSVSWYQQTPGQGLQFLFEYFSETQRNKGNFPGRFSGRQFSNSRSEMNVSTLELGDSALYLCASSLVGAGTGELFFGEGSRLTVL.

The chain is built from TRBV19 and TRBJ1-6; maybe TRBD1 (5 bases). V lost 3 bases, J lost 0 bases, and 6 bases lay in between. The CDR3 spans 15 residues. Germline values: CDR1 LNHDA, CDR2 SQIVND (reference sequence). The CDR3 DNA reads as TGTGCCAGTAGTATGACAGTCTCCTATAATTCACCCCTCCACTTT. Amino acid sequence: CASSMTVSYNSPLHF.